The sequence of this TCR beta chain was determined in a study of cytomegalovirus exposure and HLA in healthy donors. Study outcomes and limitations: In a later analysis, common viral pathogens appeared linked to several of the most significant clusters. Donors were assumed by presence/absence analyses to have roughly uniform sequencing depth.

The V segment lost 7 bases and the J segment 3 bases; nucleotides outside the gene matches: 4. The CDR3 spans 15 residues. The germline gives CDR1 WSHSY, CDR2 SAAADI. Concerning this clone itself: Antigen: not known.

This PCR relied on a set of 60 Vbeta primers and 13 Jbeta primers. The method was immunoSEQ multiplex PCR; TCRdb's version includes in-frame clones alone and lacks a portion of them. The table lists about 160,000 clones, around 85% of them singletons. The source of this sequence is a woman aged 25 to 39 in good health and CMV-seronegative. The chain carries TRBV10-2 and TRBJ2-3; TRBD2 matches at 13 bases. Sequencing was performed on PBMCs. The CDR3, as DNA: TGCGCCAGCAAGGGACTAGCGGGATTAACAGATACGCAGTATTTT. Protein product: CASKGLAGLTDTQYF.